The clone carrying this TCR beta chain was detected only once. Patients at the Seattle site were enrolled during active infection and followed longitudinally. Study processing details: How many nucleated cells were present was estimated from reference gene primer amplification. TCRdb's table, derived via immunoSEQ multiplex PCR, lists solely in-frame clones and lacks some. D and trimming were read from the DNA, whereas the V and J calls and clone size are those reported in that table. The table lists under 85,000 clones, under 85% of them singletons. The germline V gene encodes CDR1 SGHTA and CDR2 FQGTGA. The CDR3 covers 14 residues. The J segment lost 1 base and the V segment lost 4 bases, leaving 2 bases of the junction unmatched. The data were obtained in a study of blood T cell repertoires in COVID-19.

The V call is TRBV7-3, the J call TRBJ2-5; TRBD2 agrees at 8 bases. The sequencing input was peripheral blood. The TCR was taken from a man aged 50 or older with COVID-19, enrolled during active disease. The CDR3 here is CASSSGLAQETQYF. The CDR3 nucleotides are TGTGCCAGCAGCTCCGGACTAGCCCAAGAGACCCAGTACTTC.